Listed here are 22 T cell receptor beta chains from one sample, sequenced in a study of T cells in women clearing cervical HPV infection. Measured with immunoSEQ multiplex PCR; TCRdb has only the in-frame clones, and not every one. Here the sample table reports 20,000 to 25,000 clones. The sequenced sample was blood buffy coat. Every receptor here comes from a woman between 18 and 70 years old with a cervical HPV16 infection that either progressed to CIN3+ or cleared (not recorded which).

Remarks on this clone: Read sequence stops 3 residues before the CDR3 end, and the germline J gene provides the missing end. The chain combines TRBV4-2 with TRBJ1-5; D perhaps matches TRBD1 (6 bases). The CDR3 is 16 residues long. The germline gives CDR1 LGHNA, CDR2 YNFKEQ. Trimming took off 3 bases at V and 3 bases at J, with 15 bases between the two ends. This CDR3 is CASSQEHRVPNQPQHF. The part of the CDR3 DNA that was read is TGTGCCAGCAGCCAGGAACACAGGGTGCCCAATCAGCCC.

In regard to this clone: The CDR3 goes on 3 residues after the read ends, and that part is filled in from the germline J gene. The gene calls are TRBV10-1 and TRBJ2-3, with a tentative D call TRBD2 (5 bases). V was cut by 5 bases and J by 0 bases, with 18 bases left in between. The germline V gene has CDR1 WNHNN and CDR2 SYGVQD (reference sequence). The CDR3 is made up of 17 amino acids. The sequenced CDR3 bases are TGCGCCAGCAGTTTCAGGAGGAGAATACATAGCACAGATACG. Its protein is CASSFRRRIHSTDT. The full-length CDR3 reads as CASSFRRRIHSTDTQYF.

Turning to this clone: The CDR3 end is not reached by the read, which stops 3 residues before it; the germline J gene fills it in. The sample contains more than one DNA sequence encoding this CDR3. This sequence joins TRBV19 and TRBJ2-5, with a tentative D call TRBD1 (5 bases). V was clipped by 4 bases and J by 4 bases, with 10 bases between them. The length of the CDR3 is 13 residues. Germline-derived CDR1 and CDR2 are LNHDA and SQIVND (reference sequence). The sequenced part of the CDR3 DNA is TGTGCCAGTAGTAAGTCAGGGCCAGAGACC. Translating it yields CASSKSGPET. Given in full, the CDR3 is CASSKSGPETQYF.

This chain's CDR3 is CASIGTGGSNQPQYF. The CDR3 bases that were read are TGTGCCAGTATAGGGACAGGGGGAAGCAATCAGCCG. The rearrangement links TRBV19 to TRBJ2-3; 11 nucleotides agree with TRBD1. The read finishes 3 residues shy of the CDR3 end, and the germline J gene is used to complete it. From germline, CDR1 is LNHDA and CDR2 SQIVND (reference sequence). CDR3 size: 15 residues.

Worth noting for this clone: The read ends 3 residues shy of where the CDR3 ends; the end is completed using the germline J gene. This chain connects TRBV7-9 to TRBJ2-5, with D perhaps matching TRBD1 (6 bases). V dropped 2 bases and J dropped 2 bases, with 9 bases sitting between them. This CDR3 is built from 14 residues. Germline-derived CDR1 and CDR2 are SEHNR and FQNEAQ (reference sequence). Partial CDR3 DNA: TGTGCCAGCAGCTTACTTGGACAGCAAGAGACC. Encoded protein: CASSLLGQQET. The full CDR3 protein is CASSLLGQQETQYF.

Remarks on this clone: The read finishes 3 residues shy of the CDR3 end, and the germline J gene is used to complete it. V and J are TRBV9 and TRBJ2-1; 13 nucleotides line up with TRBD2. Unmatched junction bases numbered 6, after V lost 3 bases and J lost 9 bases. The CDR3 has 15 residues. The germline CDR1 and CDR2 sequences are SGDLS and YYNGEE. CDR3 DNA, as far as it was read: TGTGCCAGCAGCGCTACTAGCGGGAGGGCAACTGAG. Protein: CASSATSGRATE. The CDR3 reads in full as CASSATSGRATEQFF.

Of note for this clone: The read terminates 3 residues ahead of where the CDR3 ends, so the germline J gene completes it. The gene calls are TRBV2 and TRBJ2-2; 8 bases match TRBD1. Looked up from germline, CDR1 is SNHLY and CDR2 is FYNNEI. This CDR3 has 14 residues. CDR3 DNA (partial): TGTGCCAGCAGTTTGGGACAGGCCGGTTCACCG. As protein: CASSLGQAGSP. The entire CDR3 protein is CASSLGQAGSPLFF. Full variable domain (missing parts from reference TRBV2 and TRBJ2-2): EPEVTQTPSHQVTQMGQEVILRCVPISNHLYFYWYRQILGQKVEFLVSFYNNEISEKSEIFDDQFSVERPDGSNFTLKIRSTKLEDSAMYFCASSLGQAGSPLFFGEGSRLTVL.

As for this clone: The CDR3 end lies 3 residues beyond the end of the read and is filled in from the germline J gene. The chain recombines TRBV29-1 with TRBJ2-1; 12 nucleotides align to TRBD2. Germline loops: CDR1 SQVTM, CDR2 ANQGSEA. The V and J ends lost 5 bases and 4 bases, in that order; junction bases with no gene match: 3. The CDR3 covers 14 residues. CDR3 bases read: TGCAGCGTTAATGGACTAGCGGGGTACAATGAG. Amino acid sequence: CSVNGLAGYNE. The full-length CDR3 reads as CSVNGLAGYNEQFF.

Turning to this clone: The read gets to within 3 residues of the CDR3 end, and the germline J gene fills in the rest. This chain connects TRBV10-1 to TRBJ2-2; D possibly corresponds to TRBD1 (5 bases). The length of the CDR3 is 14 residues. Germline CDR1 and CDR2: WNHNN and SYGVQD (reference sequence). Trimming removed 6 bases from V and 4 bases from J, with 12 bases in between. The CDR3 is CASRGAGRTGELFF. The CDR3 bases that were read are TGCGCCAGCAGAGGGGCTGGACGCACCGGGGAG.

With regard to this clone: Coverage ceases 3 residues before the CDR3 finishes, and the germline J gene fills in the end. This rearrangement joins TRBV19 to TRBJ1-2; 7 bases line up with TRBD1. The germline CDR1 and CDR2 sequences are LNHDA and SQIVND (reference sequence). Trimming at V came to 3 bases and at J to 7 bases, leaving 14 bases not matched to a gene. The CDR3 is 16 amino acids. The CDR3 loop reads CASSMPGDSMYGGYTF. The part of the CDR3 DNA that was read is TGTGCCAGTAGTATGCCTGGGGACAGCATGTATGGTGGC.

Of note for this clone: The CDR3 end falls 3 residues outside the read, so it is completed with the germline J gene. V usage is TRBV7-9 and J usage is TRBJ2-4; a possible D gene is TRBD2 (6 bases). The CDR3 runs 15 residues. CDR1 SEHNR and CDR2 FQNEAQ come from the germline V gene (reference sequence). The sequenced CDR3 bases are TGTGCCAGCAGCTCCCCGGGACTGGGAGGCTATGGT. Translation gives CASSSPGLGGYG. The complete CDR3 reads CASSSPGLGGYGQYF.

Its frequency marks this clone as medium-sized. The read stops 3 residues short of the end of the CDR3; the missing end is completed from the germline J gene. This chain links TRBV5-1 with TRBJ2-6; 7 bases map to TRBD1. The CDR3 is made up of 16 amino acids. Germline CDR1 and CDR2: SGHRS and YFSETQ. V lost 2 bases, J lost 3 bases, and 5 bases stayed unmatched. The covered CDR3 bases are TGCGCCAGCAGCTTCAACCAGGGGGTTGGGGCCAACGTC. This codes for CASSFNQGVGANV. In full, the CDR3 is CASSFNQGVGANVLTF. The complete variable domain, with remaining parts taken from reference TRBV5-1 and TRBJ2-6, reads KAGVTQTPRYLIKTRGQQVTLSCSPISGHRSVSWYQQTPGQGLQFLFEYFSETQRNKGNFPGRFSGRQFSNSRSEMNVSTLELGDSALYLCASSFNQGVGANVLTFGAGSRLTVL.

As regards this clone: The read comes to an end 3 residues before the CDR3 does, leaving the germline J gene to fill in the end. This chain joins TRBV5-1 and TRBJ2-2, with TRBD1 as a possible D gene (6 bases). CDR1 is SGHRS and CDR2 is YFSETQ in the germline V gene. The CDR3 spans 14 residues. The covered CDR3 bases are TGCGCCAGCAGCTTGCAGGGGCGGAATTCACCG. Translation gives CASSLQGRNSP. The whole CDR3 sequence is CASSLQGRNSPLFF.

This clone is medium-sized by frequency. The same CDR3 can be traced to other DNA sequences in this sample. CDR3 DNA (partial): TGTGCCAGCTCACCACCCTACCTGAACCGGGACAGCCAAGAGACC. Amino acids: CASSPPYLNRDSQET. The whole CDR3 region reads CASSPPYLNRDSQETQYF. The chain couples TRBV18 to TRBJ2-5, with 7 bases lining up with TRBD1. The read is 3 residues too short to cover the CDR3 end, so that end is filled in from the germline J gene. The CDR3 runs to 18 residues. J was trimmed by 1 base and V by 0 bases; bases with no gene match: 11. Germline assignment: CDR1 KGHSH and CDR2 LQKENI.

With regard to this clone: The missing CDR3 end, 3 residues past where the read stops, is filled in from the germline J gene. The V and J genes are TRBV2 and TRBJ1-5, with D tentatively TRBD1 (6 bases). Between the trimmed V and J ends, which lost 2 bases and 4 bases, there was a span of 6 bases. Germline-derived CDR1 and CDR2 are SNHLY and FYNNEI. The CDR3 has 13 amino acids. The sequenced part of the CDR3 DNA is TGTGCCAGCAGTGAACAGGGGAATCAGCCC. This translates into CASSEQGNQP. The entire CDR3 protein reads CASSEQGNQPQHF.

On this clone: From the germline J gene comes the end of the CDR3, since the read stops 3 residues before it. The gene calls are TRBV18 and TRBJ1-2; possible D gene TRBD1, 6 bases. CDR3 length equals 14 residues. In germline, CDR1 is KGHSH, CDR2 LQKENI. The DNA read from the CDR3 is TGTGCCAGCTCACCACCCAACACAGGGTACGGG. Translating gives CASSPPNTGYG. The full CDR3 reads CASSPPNTGYGYTF.

Of note for this clone: The junction departs from the called germline gene at one end, perhaps through a read error. The read falls 3 residues short of the CDR3 end, and the missing part is taken from the germline J gene. Other DNA sequences within the sample encode an identical CDR3. The V gene is TRBV12-3 or TRBV12-4, the J gene TRBJ2-1; 11 bases are a match to TRBD2. The CDR3 runs 15 residues. CDR3 residues: CASSLGLAGGLEQFF. CDR3 bases read: TGTGCCAGCAGCTTAGGGCTAGCGGGGGGACTTGAG.

The part of the CDR3 DNA that was read is TGCAGTGCTAGAGTTGGCGGGGGCTCATTCACAGATACG. Translating gives CSARVGGGSFTDT. The CDR3 as a whole reads CSARVGGGSFTDTQYF. The rearrangement joins TRBV20-1 to TRBJ2-3; perhaps TRBD2 as D (7 bases). The CDR3 end is not reached by the read, which stops 3 residues before it; the germline J gene fills it in. Germline V lookup: CDR1 DFQATT, CDR2 SNEGSKA (reference sequence). This CDR3 is 16 amino acids long. V gave up 1 base and J gave up 2 bases, with 16 bases separating them.

As for this clone: The read ends 3 residues before the CDR3 terminus; that terminus is restored from the germline J gene. The chain recombines TRBV20-1 with TRBJ1-1, with 8 positions matching TRBD1. Germline V gives CDR1 DFQATT, CDR2 SNEGSKA (reference sequence). The CDR3 is 14 amino acids. V lost 4 bases to trimming and J lost 3 bases; unmatched junction nucleotides: 7. This CDR3 reads CSATAGGFDTEAFF. CDR3 bases read: TGCAGTGCTACCGCAGGGGGCTTCGACACTGAA.

Concerning this clone: The DNA ends 3 residues before the CDR3 does, and the rest of the CDR3 is filled in from the germline J gene. This sequence joins TRBV2 and TRBJ1-5; D is possibly TRBD1 (5 bases). The CDR3 has 14 amino acids. The ends were cut back, 6 bases at V and 6 bases at J, with 15 bases in the middle. Germline assignment: CDR1 SNHLY and CDR2 FYNNEI. CDR3 bases read: TGTGCCAGCAGCGAGACTCCAGGGTCTCAGCCC. Protein: CASSETPGSQP. The entire CDR3 protein is CASSETPGSQPQHF.

CDR3 DNA (partial): TGTGCCAGCACCCCCCAGGAGACC. Protein sequence: CASTPQET. The entire CDR3 protein is CASTPQETQYF. The chain carries TRBV2 and TRBJ2-5; unclear D gene. From the germline J gene comes the end of the CDR3, since the read stops 3 residues before it. The CDR3 spans 11 residues. Germline CDR1 reads SNHLY; CDR2 reads FYNNEI. V lost 7 bases to trimming and J lost 5 bases, with 8 bases between them.

This CDR3 is CASGNPAGRKTQTYTEAFF. CDR3 bases read: TGTGCCAGTGGTAACCCCGCAGGGCGGAAGACCCAAACCTACACTGAA. The V gene is TRBV19, the J gene TRBJ1-1, with D possibly being TRBD1 (5 bases). The sequenced fragment ends 3 residues before the CDR3 boundary, so the rest is inferred from the germline J gene. CDR3 size: 19 residues. Germline V CDR1 and CDR2: LNHDA, SQIVND (reference sequence). V was shortened by 8 bases and J by 3 bases, with 31 bases between the two germline ends.